This T cell receptor beta chain is drawn from a study of T cells in Graves' hyperthyroidism and ophthalmopathy. Turning to this clonotype: Possible read error: a much larger clone is one base away.

The germline V and J ends were trimmed by 7 bases and 14 bases, with 12 bases remaining between them. Germline CDR1 and CDR2: SNHLY and FYNNEI. This CDR3 is built from 11 residues. What was amplified from RNA transcripts were TCR beta CDR3 regions. Researchers ran a first-round RT-PCR on the TCR CDR3 using the HTBI primer set. TCRdb used MiXCR to reprocess the multiplex PCR reads, holding one entry per CDR3 protein. Seen here are roughly 580,000 distinct CDR3 sequences, roughly 46% observed once, and the top ten hold roughly 8.2%. This chain uses TRBV2 with TRBJ1-6; D is unresolved. This sequence originates from a woman younger than 30 with Graves' hyperthyroidism. The sequencing input was peripheral blood or thyroid tissue (not recorded which). In DNA form, the CDR3 reads TGTGCCAGCACAAGCTATTCGGCCCTCCACTTT. Translated: CASTSYSALHF.